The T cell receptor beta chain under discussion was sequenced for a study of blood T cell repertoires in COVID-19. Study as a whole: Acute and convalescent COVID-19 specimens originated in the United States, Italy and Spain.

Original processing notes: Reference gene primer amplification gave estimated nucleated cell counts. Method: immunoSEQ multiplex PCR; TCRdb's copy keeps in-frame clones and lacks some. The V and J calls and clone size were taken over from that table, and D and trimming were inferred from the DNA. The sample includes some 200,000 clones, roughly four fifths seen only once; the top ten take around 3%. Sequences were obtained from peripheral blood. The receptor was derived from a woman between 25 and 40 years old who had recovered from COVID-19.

Here the CDR3 reads CASSGGRGSSNQPQHF. Written as DNA, the CDR3 is TGTGCCAGCAGTGGGGGGAGGGGGTCGAGCAATCAGCCCCAGCATTTT. This chain joins TRBV6-1 and TRBJ1-5, with a possible D match to TRBD1 (6 bases). Germline V gene data show CDR1 as MNHNS and CDR2 as SASEGT. Trimming removed 4 bases at V and 1 base at J, with 14 bases between. The CDR3 length is 16 residues.